Listed below are T cell receptor beta chains from one sample, sequenced in a study of T cell responses to AZD1222 COVID-19 vaccine. Measured with immunoSEQ multiplex PCR; TCRdb has only the in-frame clones, and not every one. The sample records under 150,000 clones, approximately 88% being singletons. The sequences come from peripheral blood, collected 28 days after the second AZD1222 dose. Receptors were obtained from an adult who received the AZD1222 COVID-19 vaccine. CDR3s include the opening cysteine and the closing phenylalanine or tryptophan. The D gene is left open where the match is weak. Expanded clones are given a class, and other clones once, few, many or no size at all.

j_gene | v_gene | d_gene | abundance | CDR3aa | CDR3nt
TRBJ1-4 | TRBV5-1 | NA | NA | CASSSGTNNEKLFF | TGCGCCAGCAGCTCTGGGACTAATAATGAAAAACTGTTTTTT
TRBJ1-6 | TRBV12-3/TRBV12-4 | NA | NA | CASSLGVSPLHF | TGTGCCAGCAGTTTGGGGGTTTCACCCCTCCACTTT
TRBJ1-5 | TRBV6-5 | TRBD1 | NA | CASRGTGSGNQPQHF | TGTGCCAGCAGGGGGACAGGGTCCGGCAATCAGCCCCAGCATTTT
TRBJ2-3 | TRBV7-9 | TRBD2 | NA | CASSQGTSGGPDTQYF | TGTGCCAGCAGCCAAGGGACTAGCGGGGGTCCAGATACGCAGTATTTT
TRBJ1-2 | TRBV27 | NA | once | CASSYNLGGGYTF | TGTGCCAGCAGTTACAACCTTGGGGGGGGCTACACCTTC
TRBJ2-1 | TRBV2 | TRBD2 | NA | CASTIAGQSYNEQFF | TGTGCCAGCACGATAGCGGGCCAATCTTACAATGAGCAGTTCTTC
TRBJ2-5 | TRBV5-1 | TRBD1 | NA | CASSLTGGGETQYF | TGCGCCAGCAGTTTGACAGGGGGTGGGGAGACCCAGTACTTC
TRBJ1-3 | TRBV6-5 | NA | NA | CASSPDAGRNTIYF | TGTGCCAGCAGTCCAGACGCCGGACGAAACACCATATATTTT
TRBJ1-6 | TRBV3-1/TRBV3-2 | TRBD1 | NA | CASSQGQGYNSPLHF | TGTGCCAGCAGCCAGGGACAGGGGTATAATTCACCCCTCCACTTT
TRBJ2-1 | TRBV6-1 | NA | NA | CASSVRDGLSYNEQFF | TGTGCCAGCAGTGTCAGGGACGGCCTCTCCTACAATGAGCAGTTCTTC
TRBJ1-4 | TRBV28 | TRBD1 | NA | CASSLYFRGTGFSEKLFF | TGTGCCAGCAGTTTATACTTCCGGGGGACAGGATTTTCGGAAAAACTGTTTTTT
TRBJ2-3 | TRBV9 | TRBD2 | NA | CASSEWTSGGTDTQYF | TGTGCCAGCAGCGAATGGACTAGCGGGGGCACAGATACGCAGTATTTT
TRBJ1-1 | TRBV9 | NA | once | CASSVDRGGMNTEAFF | TGTGCCAGCAGCGTAGACCGGGGGGGAATGAACACTGAAGCTTTCTTT
TRBJ1-4 | TRBV24-1 | NA | few | CATSDLGEKLFF | TGTGCCACCAGTGATTTGGGTGAAAAACTGTTTTTT
TRBJ1-4 | TRBV9 | NA | NA | CASSGPGGEKLFF | TGTGCCAGCTCCGGACCTGGAGGCGAAAAACTGTTTTTT
TRBJ2-3 | TRBV7-2 | NA | NA | CASSLDPGSPSDTQYF | TGTGCCAGCAGCTTAGATCCGGGTTCGCCTTCAGATACGCAGTATTTT
TRBJ2-7 | TRBV7-2 | NA | NA | CASSLGLAGEQYF | TGTGCCAGCAGCCTAGGTCTGGCAGGCGAGCAGTACTTC
TRBJ1-2 | TRBV4-2 | NA | NA | CASSQESKGSYGYTF | TGTGCCAGCAGCCAAGAGAGCAAGGGCTCTTATGGCTACACCTTC